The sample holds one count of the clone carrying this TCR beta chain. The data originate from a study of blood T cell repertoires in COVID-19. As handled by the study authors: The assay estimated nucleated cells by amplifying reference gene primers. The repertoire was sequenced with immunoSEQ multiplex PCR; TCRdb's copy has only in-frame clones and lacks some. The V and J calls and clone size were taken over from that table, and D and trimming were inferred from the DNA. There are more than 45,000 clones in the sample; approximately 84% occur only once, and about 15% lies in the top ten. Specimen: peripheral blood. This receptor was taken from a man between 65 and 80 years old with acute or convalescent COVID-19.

The CDR3 DNA reads TGTGCCAGCAGTTTAGACGGGTCTTACACCGGGGAGCTGTTTTTT. Translation: CASSLDGSYTGELFF. The chain recombines TRBV27 with TRBJ2-2; D gene unclear. The CDR3 spans 15 residues. V lost 2 bases, J lost 3 bases, and 10 bases lay in between. Germline values: CDR1 MNHEY, CDR2 SMNVEV (reference sequence).